One sample yielded the 13 T cell receptor beta chains listed below, sequenced in a study of CD8 T cells in Susac syndrome (dated by TCRdb to about 2019). The receptor library was made with the immunoSEQ multiplex PCR assay. RNA was extracted using the RNeasy kit, and about 0.45 to 1 ug of the RNA was reverse transcribed with random hexamers. The public reads were quality trimmed at Q25 with fastp and then assembled into clones with MiXCR by TCRdb, keeping productive beta chains. Every CDR3 protein is listed once, alongside the most common genes and DNA of its rows. The sample contains over 100,000 distinct CDR3 sequences, 85% to 95% of them found a single time. Clones ranked in the top ten supply around 0.15% of the sample. The sample taken for sequencing was CD4+ T cells from PBMCs. Receptors originate from a human donor in good health.

The chain recombines TRBV20-1 with TRBJ1-2; D is perhaps TRBD1 (5 bases). V was trimmed by 5 bases and J by 5 bases, leaving 21 bases between them. Per the germline V gene, CDR1 is DFQATT and CDR2 is SNEGSKA (reference sequence). The CDR3 runs to 15 residues. The CDR3 nucleotides are TGCAGTGCTGAGCCCTTACAGGACGTAGGGTATGGCTACACCTTC. This sequence encodes CSAEPLQDVGYGYTF.

This sequence joins TRBV24-1 and TRBJ2-1; 7 nucleotides agree with TRBD1. V shed 7 bases and J 2 bases; nucleotides not matched to a gene: 1. Germline CDR1 is KGHDR and CDR2 is SFDVKD. This CDR3 has 13 residues. DNA of the CDR3: TGTGCCACCAGCGACAGGGCCTACAATGAGCAGTTCTTC. Protein product: CATSDRAYNEQFF.

The chain links TRBV20-1 to TRBJ2-7; 11 nucleotides align to TRBD2. The germline CDR1 and CDR2 sequences are DFQATT and SNEGSKA (reference sequence). The CDR3 is made up of 14 amino acids. J was trimmed by 2 bases and V by 1 base; bases with no gene match: 1. This chain's CDR3 is CSARGLAGPYEQYF. For the CDR3, the DNA is TGCAGTGCTAGAGGACTAGCGGGACCCTACGAGCAGTACTTC.

This rearrangement joins TRBV28 to TRBJ1-2; D unresolved. V lost 3 bases and J lost 4, with 12 bases in between. CDR3 length: 14 residues. Germline-derived CDR1 and CDR2 are MDHEN and SYDVKM. CDR3 amino acids: CASSLPDPPYGYTF. Here the CDR3 DNA reads TGTGCCAGCAGTTTGCCGGACCCTCCCTATGGCTACACCTTC.

The chain uses TRBV25-1 and TRBJ2-5; D may be TRBD2 (6 bases). The CDR3 consists of 16 residues. Germline CDR1 MGHDK, CDR2 SYGVNS. Trimming cost V 4 bases and J 1 base, with 16 bases left between them. This CDR3 reads CASSAPGTLVQETQYF. DNA for the CDR3: TGTGCCAGCAGTGCCCCAGGGACTCTTGTCCAAGAGACCCAGTACTTC.

This rearrangement joins TRBV4-3 to TRBJ2-2; D gene uncertain. This CDR3 region has 14 residues. The V gene lost 8 bases and the J gene lost 4 bases, with 14 bases spanning the gap. Germline values: CDR1 LGHNA, CDR2 YSLEER. Written as DNA, the CDR3 is TGCGCCAGCGGAGCGCAGTTTCTCACCGGGGAGCTGTTTTTT. This encodes CASGAQFLTGELFF.

The V and J genes are TRBV6-2 or TRBV6-3 and TRBJ2-2; the match to TRBD2 covers 10 bases. The ends lost 5 bases at V and 6 bases at J; junction bases unmatched: 0. Germline CDR1 reads MNHEY; CDR2 reads SVGEGT. This CDR3 has 13 residues. CDR3 in amino acids: CASSSGGAGELFF. In DNA form, the CDR3 reads TGTGCCAGCAGTAGCGGGGGGGCCGGGGAGCTGTTTTTT.

This chain connects TRBV7-2 to TRBJ2-5; 14 nucleotides align to TRBD2. Looked up from germline, CDR1 is SGHTA and CDR2 is FQGNSA. The CDR3 consists of 17 residues. The V segment lost 5 bases and the J segment 1 base; nucleotides outside the gene matches: 6. CDR3 coding DNA: TGTGCCAGCAGCCCCGGGACTAGCGGGAGAATCCAAGAGACCCAGTACTTC. It specifies CASSPGTSGRIQETQYF.

The V call is TRBV20-1, the J call TRBJ1-6, with a possible D match to TRBD1 (5 bases). CDR3 size: 14 residues. Germline-derived CDR1 and CDR2 are DFQATT and SNEGSKA (reference sequence). With 2 bases removed from V and 8 bases from J, the gap between germline ends came to 13 bases. The CDR3 spells CSARKPGPDSPLHF. For the CDR3, the DNA is TGCAGTGCTAGAAAGCCAGGGCCTGATTCACCCCTCCACTTT.

The chain carries TRBV19 and TRBJ1-1; D unclear. The germline CDR1 and CDR2 sequences are LNHDA and SQIVND (reference sequence). V lost 1 base and J 1 base, leaving 7 bases between the germline ends. The CDR3 runs 14 residues. The CDR3 spells CASSIGAENTEAFF. The CDR3 DNA sequence: TGTGCCAGTAGTATAGGTGCAGAGAACACTGAAGCTTTCTTT.

This sequence joins TRBV2 and TRBJ2-3, with 7 bases aligning to TRBD1. The V gene's germline CDR1 is SNHLY and CDR2 FYNNEI. The CDR3 loop spans 18 amino acids. With V trimmed by 0 bases and J by 0 bases, 9 bases remained unmatched. The CDR3 region has the DNA TGTGCCAGCAGTGAAGCAAGGGGACAGACGAATAGCACAGATACGCAGTATTTT. This encodes CASSEARGQTNSTDTQYF.

The chain has TRBV3-1 and TRBJ2-2; TRBD2 matches at 9 bases. Trimming removed 1 base from V and 4 bases from J; junction bases left unmatched: 4. CDR3 size: 16 residues. Germline V lookup: CDR1 LGHDT, CDR2 YNNKEL (reference sequence). The CDR3 DNA reads as TGTGCCAGCAGCCAAGTAGCGGGAGCGGTCACCGGGGAGCTGTTTTTT. This codes for CASSQVAGAVTGELFF. Together with reference TRBV3-1 and TRBJ2-2, the CDR3 gives the full variable domain: DTAVSQTPKYLVTQMGNDKSIKCEQNLGHDTMYWYKQDSKKFLKIMFSYNNKELIINETVPNRFSPKSPDKAHLNLHINSLELGDSAVYFCASSQVAGAVTGELFFGEGSRLTVL.

J is TRBJ2-6 and V is TRBV6-4; 8 bases align to TRBD2. The CDR3 extends over 16 amino acids. CDR1 and CDR2 from the germline V gene are MRHNA and SNTAGT. Unmatched junction bases numbered 6, after V lost 6 bases and J lost 2 bases. CDR3 nucleotide sequence: TGTGCCAGCAGCTCGGGACTAGTCCCTGGGGCCAACGTCCTGACTTTC. Translation: CASSSGLVPGANVLTF.